The rows below give T cell receptor beta chains drawn from one sample of a study of response to subunit inactivated influenza vaccine. TCRdb recomputed calls from the RT-PCR reads with MiXCR, one row per CDR3 protein. Among approximately 530,000 distinct CDR3 sequences, 10% to 15% were seen once, and the ten largest hold 13%. The sequenced sample was PBMCs from blood, obtained 40 to 50 days after vaccination. These TCRs come from a man over 45 who received an inactivated influenza vaccine. The CDR3 runs from the conserved cysteine through the conserved F or W. The D gene is left open where the match is weak. Expanded clones are given a class, and other clones once, few, many or no size at all.

>TRBV24-1|TRBD1|TRBJ2-7|few
CATSDSGQGRYEQYF
TGTGCCACCAGTGATTCGGGACAGGGGAGGTACGAGCAGTACTTC
>TRBV20-1|TRBD2|TRBJ2-3|few
CSAPGLSTDTQYF
TGCAGTGCCCCGGGACTAAGCACAGATACGCAGTATTTT
>TRBV2|TRBD1|TRBJ1-5|NA
CASSGTGDSNQPQHF
TGTGCCAGCAGCGGGACAGGGGATAGTAATCAGCCCCAGCATTTT
>TRBV15|TRBD1|TRBJ2-7|many
CATGTGVSYEQYF
TGTGCCACCGGGACAGGGGTCTCCTACGAGCAGTACTTC
>TRBV5-1|TRBD1|TRBJ2-7|few
CASSLGGQGGRHEQYF
TGCGCCAGCAGCTTGGGGGGACAGGGGGGAAGGCACGAGCAGTACTTC
>TRBV9|TRBD2|TRBJ2-4|NA
CASSARTPRGDIQYF
TGTGCCAGCAGCGCGCGGACTCCCCGGGGGGACATTCAGTACTTC
>TRBV29-1|NA|TRBJ2-5|many
CSVEVVQETQYF
TGCAGCGTTGAAGTGGTGCAAGAGACCCAGTACTTC
>TRBV7-9|NA|TRBJ2-5|NA
CASSSYARQETQYF
TGTGCCAGCAGCTCCTATGCGAGGCAAGAGACCCAGTACTTC
>TRBV11-1|NA|TRBJ2-1|NA
CASSLAGLVEQFF
TGTGCCAGCAGCTTAGCCGGCTTGGTTGAGCAGTTCTTC
>TRBV7-9|NA|TRBJ2-1|NA
CASSPRGQHLSYNEQFF
TGTGCCAGCAGCCCAAGGGGCCAGCATTTGTCCTACAATGAGCAGTTCTTC
>TRBV6-6|TRBD1|TRBJ1-6|NA
CASSTGVRPPLHF
TGTGCCAGCAGCACAGGGGTACGTCCACCCCTCCACTTC
>TRBV6-2/TRBV6-3|NA|TRBJ1-1|NA
CASRSPRGTEAFF
TGTGCCAGCAGATCGCCTCGGGGCACTGAAGCTTTCTTT
>TRBV27|NA|TRBJ2-7|few
CASSLYPPDYYEQYF
TGTGCCAGCAGTTTATACCCCCCTGACTACTACGAGCAGTACTTC
>TRBV20-1|TRBD1|TRBJ2-7|few
CSVPLGTGGYEQYF
TGCAGTGTTCCCCTCGGGACAGGGGGCTACGAGCAGTACTTC
>TRBV7-6|NA|TRBJ1-1|NA
CASSLVDTEAFF
TGTGCCAGCAGCTTAGTGGACACTGAAGCTTTCTTT
>TRBV12-3/TRBV12-4|NA|TRBJ1-5|few
CASSQFLRNQPQHF
TGTGCCAGCAGCCAGTTTCTACGTAATCAGCCCCAGCATTTT